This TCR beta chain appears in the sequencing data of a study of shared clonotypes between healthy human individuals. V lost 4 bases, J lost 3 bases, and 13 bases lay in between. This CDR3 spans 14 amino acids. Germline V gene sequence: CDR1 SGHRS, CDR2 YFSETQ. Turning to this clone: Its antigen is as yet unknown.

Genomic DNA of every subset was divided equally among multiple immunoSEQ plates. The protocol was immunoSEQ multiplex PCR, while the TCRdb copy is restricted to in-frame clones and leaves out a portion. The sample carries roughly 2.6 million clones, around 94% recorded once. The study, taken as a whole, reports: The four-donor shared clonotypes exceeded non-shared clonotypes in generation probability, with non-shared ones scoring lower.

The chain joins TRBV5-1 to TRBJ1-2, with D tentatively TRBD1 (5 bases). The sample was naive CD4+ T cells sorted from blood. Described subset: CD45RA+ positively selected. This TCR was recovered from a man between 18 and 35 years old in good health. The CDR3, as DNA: TGCGCCAGCAGCCCCCAGATGGGGGACTATGGCTACACCTTC. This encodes CASSPQMGDYGYTF.